These 18 T cell receptor beta chains share one sample of origin, sequenced in a study of T cell changes during pregnancy in multiple sclerosis. The assay was immunoSEQ multiplex PCR, and TCRdb's table has in-frame clones only and misses some. The data contain fewer than 50,000 clones, roughly 92% of them singletons. Sequencing used CD8+ T cells from peripheral blood mononuclear cells, obtained before pregnancy. These receptors were collected from a female donor with multiple sclerosis, enrolled in a pregnancy study.

The chain carries TRBV5-1 and TRBJ2-5; 10 nucleotides agree with TRBD2. This CDR3 has 15 amino acids. V was clipped by 4 bases and J by 5 bases; unmatched bases: 8. Germline V gene lookup returns CDR1 SGHRS and CDR2 YFSETQ. The CDR3 sequence: CASSPSVTSGETQYF. Here the CDR3 DNA reads TGCGCCAGCAGCCCCAGTGTGACTAGCGGGGAGACCCAGTACTTC.

V and J are TRBV10-1 and TRBJ2-3; the D is unclear. Germline V gene data show CDR1 as WNHNN and CDR2 as SYGVQD (reference sequence). Trimming removed 0 bases from V and 4 bases from J, with 8 bases in between. This CDR3 has 14 amino acids. The CDR3 DNA reads TGCGCCAGCAGTGAGTCCGGTTCCCCAGATACGCAGTATTTT. This codes for CASSESGSPDTQYF.

V gene TRBV6-4 combines with J gene TRBJ1-1, with D perhaps TRBD1 (5 bases). V dropped 6 bases and J dropped 0 bases, with 8 bases sitting between them. The length of the CDR3 is 13 residues. The germline V gene has CDR1 MRHNA and CDR2 SNTAGT. The CDR3 reads CASSTGLNTEAFF. The CDR3, as DNA: TGTGCCAGCAGCACAGGACTGAACACTGAAGCTTTCTTT.

This chain uses TRBV29-1 with TRBJ2-1; TRBD2 might be the D (6 bases). The germline CDR1 and CDR2 sequences are SQVTM and ANQGSEA. With 6 bases removed from V and 3 bases from J, the gap between germline ends came to 21 bases. CDR3 length equals 16 residues. The CDR3 region has the DNA TGCAGCGTCGACCCCGGGCAGGAGGGATTCTACAATGAGCAGTTCTTC. Protein product: CSVDPGQEGFYNEQFF.

The count of this clone is one. This chain connects TRBV7-2 to TRBJ1-2; a weak D match, TRBD1 (5 bases). Trimming took off 5 bases at V and 5 bases at J, with 21 bases between the two ends. Germline CDR1 is SGHTA and CDR2 is FQGNSA. The CDR3 is 16 amino acids. CDR3 sequence: CASSDPPRGGLYGYTF. CDR3 in DNA: TGTGCCAGCAGCGACCCTCCGCGGGGCGGACTTTATGGCTACACCTTC.

The chain recombines TRBV11-2 with TRBJ2-5, with TRBD2 identical over 8 bases. V was clipped by 3 bases and J by 5 bases; unmatched bases: 5. Per the germline V gene, CDR1 is SGHAT and CDR2 is FQNNGV. The CDR3 totals 14 residues. In DNA, the CDR3 is TGTGCCAGCAGCTTCTCCCCGGGGGGGGAGACCCAGTACTTC. Translating it yields CASSFSPGGETQYF.

The CDR3 nucleotides read TGTGCCAGCAGTTACCAGGGGCAGGGGGAAAAACTGTTTTTT. Encoded protein: CASSYQGQGEKLFF. V is TRBV6-6 and J is TRBJ1-4; a weak D match, TRBD1 (6 bases). Germline lookup yields CDR1 MNHNY and CDR2 SVGAGI (reference sequence). The length of the CDR3 is 14 residues. The V gene lost 2 bases and the J gene lost 8 bases, with 12 bases spanning the gap.

The rearrangement links TRBV6-6 to TRBJ2-7; 9 positions match TRBD2. J gave up 2 bases and V 2 bases, and 7 bases lay outside the gene matches. The CDR3 has 16 amino acids. Per germline, CDR1 MNHNY and CDR2 SVGAGI (reference sequence). This CDR3 reads CASSYPSGGRAYEQYF. The CDR3 coding sequence is TGTGCCAGCAGTTACCCGTCGGGCGGGAGGGCCTACGAGCAGTACTTC.

The gene calls are TRBV5-1 and TRBJ2-1; D gene unclear. CDR1 and CDR2 from the germline V gene are SGHRS and YFSETQ. This CDR3 comprises 14 residues. The V end was cut by 0 bases, the J end by 1 base, with 5 bases between. The CDR3, as DNA: TGCGCCAGCAGCTTGGTCGCGTCCTACAATGAGCAGTTCTTC. Amino acids: CASSLVASYNEQFF.

V and J are TRBV7-9 and TRBJ1-1, with no clear D. The CDR3 runs 12 residues. Looked up from germline, CDR1 is SEHNR and CDR2 is FQNEAQ (reference sequence). V lost 2 bases, J lost 8 bases, and 9 bases lay in between. CDR3 in amino acids: CASSLTRMEAFF. The CDR3 coding sequence is TGTGCCAGCAGCTTAACGAGGATGGAAGCTTTCTTT.

The chain recombines TRBV13 with TRBJ2-5, with 7 bases matching TRBD1. There are 16 residues in the CDR3. With V trimmed by 2 bases and J by 5 bases, 11 bases remained unmatched. Germline V gene sequence: CDR1 PRHDT, CDR2 FYEKMQ (reference sequence). The CDR3 DNA sequence: TGTGCCAGCAGCTTAAGATATCAGGGGGATAGGGAGACCCAGTACTTC. Translating it yields CASSLRYQGDRETQYF.

This clone appeared a single time. V gene TRBV6-1 combines with J gene TRBJ1-4, with 9 bases matching TRBD1. Germline V lookup: CDR1 MNHNS, CDR2 SASEGT. J lost 7 bases, V lost 6 bases, and 9 bases had no gene match. This CDR3 contains 15 residues. The CDR3 DNA is TGTGCCAGCAGCATAACAGGGGGCAGGAGTGAAAAACTGTTTTTT. It yields the protein CASSITGGRSEKLFF.

The table lists this clone with a count of one. Here the CDR3 DNA reads TGTGCCAGCAGCTCCGGACAGGGGGCGATAGCATTTGATGAGCAGTTCTTC. It yields the protein CASSSGQGAIAFDEQFF. This chain links TRBV7-9 with TRBJ2-1; TRBD1 agrees at 11 bases. Trimming removed 4 bases from V and 8 bases from J; junction bases left unmatched: 13. Germline V CDR1 and CDR2: SEHNR, FQNEAQ (reference sequence). The CDR3 totals 17 residues.

The chain carries TRBV27 and TRBJ2-7; 10 nucleotides align to TRBD2. CDR3 size: 15 residues. The trim removed 3 bases at V and 5 bases at J, leaving 7 bases unmatched. CDR1 and CDR2 from the germline V gene are MNHEY and SMNVEV (reference sequence). The CDR3 is CASSFSLAGLHEQYF. CDR3 nucleotides: TGTGCCAGCAGTTTTTCACTAGCGGGACTCCACGAGCAGTACTTC.

This clone was seen only once. CDR3 nucleotide sequence: TGTGCCAGCAGTACTCAGGGGGGTTTTACTGAAGCTTTCTTT. This codes for CASSTQGGFTEAFF. The chain combines TRBV28 with TRBJ1-1, with 7 bases identical to TRBD1. Germline assignment: CDR1 MDHEN and CDR2 SYDVKM. Trimming removed 5 bases from V and 5 bases from J; junction bases left unmatched: 8. CDR3 length: 14 amino acids.

V and J are TRBV7-9 and TRBJ2-1; D is possibly TRBD2 (5 bases). Trimming took off 0 bases at V and 4 bases at J, with 7 bases between the two ends. Germline values: CDR1 SEHNR, CDR2 FQNEAQ (reference sequence). The CDR3 length is 14 residues. DNA for the CDR3: TGTGCCAGCAGCTTAGCTTCGGGGTACAATGAGCAGTTCTTC. Amino acids: CASSLASGYNEQFF.

The J gene is TRBJ1-5, the V gene TRBV7-9; the match to TRBD1 covers 7 bases. V lost 5 bases to trimming and J lost 1 base; unmatched junction nucleotides: 2. Germline V gene lookup returns CDR1 SEHNR and CDR2 FQNEAQ (reference sequence). This CDR3 has 14 residues. This chain's CDR3 is CASSVGQSNQPQHF. The CDR3 nucleotides are TGTGCCAGCAGCGTGGGACAGAGCAATCAGCCCCAGCATTTT.

The chain joins TRBV7-2 to TRBJ1-4; a weak D match, TRBD1 (6 bases). Trimming removed 1 base at V and 3 bases at J, with 9 bases between. CDR1 and CDR2 from the germline V gene are SGHTA and FQGNSA. CDR3 length equals 15 residues. CDR3 bases: TGTGCCAGCAGCTTAGGAGGGGGAGCTAATGAAAAACTGTTTTTT. Amino acid sequence: CASSLGGGANEKLFF.